A selection of T cell receptor beta chains follows, all from one sample in a study of shared clonotypes between healthy human individuals. The repertoire was sequenced with immunoSEQ multiplex PCR; TCRdb's copy has only in-frame clones and lacks some. This table holds 450,000 to 500,000 clones, about three quarters found once. Sample: PBMCs. The receptors derive from a woman between 40 and 50 years old in good health. Some clones in this sample may be carry-over from other donors' samples. CDR3s include the opening cysteine and the closing phenylalanine or tryptophan. Fields, in order: J gene, V gene, clone size, D gene, CDR3 protein, CDR3 DNA. D genes are given only for firm matches. Part of the rows lack a size; the others show once, few, many or a class for expanded clones.

TRBJ1-1 | TRBV5-5 | . | . | CASSLEFTEAFF | TGTGCCAGCAGCTTGGAGTTCACTGAAGCTTTCTTT
TRBJ2-7 | TRBV27 | . | . | CASSSPPGADEQYF | TGTGCCAGCAGTTCCCCCCCCGGGGCCGACGAGCAGTACTTC
TRBJ2-7 | TRBV12-5 | once | . | CASGLIRDEQYF | TGTGCTAGTGGTTTGATCCGGGACGAGCAGTACTTC
TRBJ2-2 | TRBV28 | . | TRBD1 | CASSGRTGNTGELFF | TGTGCCAGCAGTGGAAGGACAGGGAACACCGGGGAGCTGTTTTTT
TRBJ1-1 | TRBV5-1 | . | . | CASSLGQGGSEAFF | TGCGCCAGCAGCTTGGGGCAGGGCGGCTCTGAAGCTTTCTTT
TRBJ1-1 | TRBV25-1 | . | TRBD1 | CASRQTGRLNTEAFF | TGTGCCAGCAGACAGACAGGGCGATTGAACACTGAAGCTTTCTTT
TRBJ2-7 | TRBV15 | . | TRBD1 | CATSREGQASYEQYF | TGTGCCACCAGCAGAGAAGGACAGGCGTCCTACGAGCAGTACTTC
TRBJ2-1 | TRBV4-1 | . | . | CASSQRQGRNEQFF | TGCGCCAGCAGCCAGCGGCAGGGCAGGAATGAGCAGTTCTTC
TRBJ2-5 | TRBV4-2 | few | . | CASSTVGYQETQYF | TGTGCCAGCAGCACTGTCGGGTACCAAGAGACCCAGTACTTC
TRBJ2-1 | TRBV27 | . | . | CASSPLGGVPFNEQFF | TGTGCCAGCAGTCCCTTGGGCGGGGTGCCCTTTAATGAGCAGTTCTTC
TRBJ2-2 | TRBV18 | . | . | CASSPGAAGELFF | TGTGCCAGCTCACCAGGGGCGGCCGGGGAGCTGTTTTTT
TRBJ2-6 | TRBV2 | . | TRBD2 | CVGRAGANVLTF | TGTGTAGGGAGGGCGGGGGCCAACGTCCTGACTTTC
TRBJ2-3 | TRBV4-1 | few | TRBD2 | CASSWTSGRARTDTQYF | TGCGCCAGCAGCTGGACTAGCGGGAGGGCCCGCACAGATACGCAGTATTTT
TRBJ2-3 | TRBV11-1 | . | . | CASSYLSRSTDTQYF | TGTGCCAGCAGCTACTTGAGTAGGTCCACAGATACGCAGTATTTT
TRBJ2-1 | TRBV28 | . | TRBD2 | CASSSHYPPGLAGDEQFF | TGTGCCAGCAGTTCCCACTACCCCCCAGGACTAGCGGGAGATGAGCAGTTCTTC
TRBJ2-2 | TRBV9 | once | . | CASSAVRQGNTGELFF | TGTGCCAGCAGCGCAGTGAGGCAGGGGAACACCGGGGAGCTGTTTTTT
TRBJ2-7 | TRBV6-1 | once | TRBD2 | CASINLRGTSYEQYF | TGTGCCAGCATCAATCTACGGGGGACTAGCTACGAGCAGTACTTC
TRBJ1-1 | TRBV7-8 | . | TRBD1 | CASRLAGGTEAFF | TGTGCCAGCAGGCTTGCAGGGGGCACTGAAGCTTTCTTT
TRBJ1-5 | TRBV18 | . | . | CASSPGVGSSNQPQHF | TGTGCCAGCTCACCGGGTGTGGGGTCGAGCAATCAGCCCCAGCATTTT
TRBJ1-4 | TRBV25-1 | . | TRBD1 | CASSEWTGVEKLFF | TGTGCCAGCAGTGAATGGACAGGGGTTGAAAAACTGTTTTTT
TRBJ2-5 | TRBV11-1 | . | . | CASSSAPTRGETQYF | TGTGCCAGCAGCTCAGCACCCACACGGGGGGAGACCCAGTACTTC
TRBJ2-1 | TRBV23-1 | . | TRBD1 | CASSHLNSDRAPYNEQFF | TGCGCCAGCAGTCACTTAAACTCGGACAGGGCCCCGTACAATGAGCAGTTCTTC
TRBJ1-1 | TRBV2 | . | . | CARMRNTEAFF | TGTGCCAGGATGAGGAACACTGAAGCTTTCTTT
TRBJ1-2 | TRBV28 | . | . | CATRWGGGSYGYTF | TGTGCCACCCGGTGGGGGGGCGGGAGCTATGGCTACACCTTC
TRBJ1-1 | TRBV7-9 | . | TRBD1 | CASSFRGGTEAFF | TGTGCCAGCAGCTTCAGGGGGGGGACTGAAGCTTTCTTT
TRBJ2-5 | TRBV28 | . | . | CASKGYPSQETQYF | TGTGCCAGCAAGGGGTACCCCAGTCAAGAGACCCAGTACTTC
TRBJ2-2 | TRBV6-4 | . | . | CASSSGYSGELFF | TGTGCCAGCAGTTCAGGGTATTCCGGGGAGCTGTTTTTT
TRBJ2-6 | TRBV11-2 | . | TRBD2 | CASSLRGVSGPSGANVLTF | TGTGCCAGCAGCTTACGGGGGGTTAGCGGACCCTCTGGGGCCAACGTCCTGACTTTC
TRBJ1-1 | TRBV7-8 | . | . | CASSFGTQNTEAFF | TGTGCCAGCAGCTTTGGGACCCAGAACACTGAAGCTTTCTTT
TRBJ1-2 | TRBV7-2 | . | TRBD1 | CASRPGQGASYGYTF | TGTGCCAGCAGACCTGGACAGGGGGCTAGCTATGGCTACACCTTC
TRBJ2-5 | TRBV7-2 | . | . | CASSSTPGTQYF | TGTGCCAGCAGCTCCACACCTGGGACCCAGTACTTC
TRBJ2-2 | TRBV23-1 | . | . | CASSQSTVVGPGELFF | TGCGCCAGCAGTCAGTCGACAGTGGTCGGTCCCGGGGAGCTGTTTTTT